The 10 T cell receptor beta chains in this list originate from one sample, sequenced in a study of Graves' ophthalmopathy and Graves' hyperthyroidism. The authors amplified TCR beta CDR3 regions from RNA transcripts. An opening RT-PCR round employed HTBI primers and preceded a second-round multiplex PCR. A single record per CDR3 protein comes from TCRdb applying MiXCR to the multiplex PCR reads. This sample has approximately 460,000 distinct CDR3 sequences; around an eighth occur once, and the top ten carry about 10%. Sequenced sample: blood. These receptors all stem from a woman in her twenties or thirties with Graves' ophthalmopathy.

This clonotype was recorded many times. The genes are TRBV19 and TRBJ1-5; weak D call: TRBD1 (5 bases). From germline, CDR1 is LNHDA and CDR2 SQIVND (reference sequence). This CDR3 has 14 amino acids. V gave up 11 bases and J gave up 5 bases, with 19 bases separating them. The CDR3 coding sequence is TGTGCCTCCAAAAGTGGACACCTTGATCAGCCCCAGCATTTT. Translating it yields CASKSGHLDQPQHF.

This clonotype was detected ten times or more. The V call is TRBV20-1, the J call TRBJ2-5; D is possibly TRBD1 (6 bases). Trimming took off 2 bases at V and 5 bases at J, with 12 bases between the two ends. Germline loops: CDR1 DFQATT, CDR2 SNEGSKA (reference sequence). The CDR3 length is 13 residues. The CDR3 DNA follows: TGCAGTGCTAGAATGGGGGCCCGGGAGACCCAGTACTTC. It specifies CSARMGARETQYF.

The chain links TRBV20-1 to TRBJ2-7; 12 bases map to TRBD1. This CDR3 spans 14 amino acids. V lost 3 bases, J lost 4 bases, and 4 bases stayed unmatched. The germline V gene encodes CDR1 DFQATT and CDR2 SNEGSKA (reference sequence). The CDR3 protein is CSASRDRGLYEQYF. In nucleotides, the CDR3 is TGCAGTGCTAGTCGGGACAGGGGGCTGTACGAGCAGTACTTC.

This clonotype appeared many times. This rearrangement joins TRBV5-6 to TRBJ1-2; possible D gene TRBD1, 6 bases. The V end lost 0 bases, the J end lost 6 bases, and 12 bases lay between the germline ends. Per the germline V gene, CDR1 is SGHDT and CDR2 is YYEEEE. The CDR3 covers 14 residues. In nucleotides, the CDR3 is TGTGCCAGCAGCTTGGATGGGGGCGCGCATGGCTACACCTTC. Protein: CASSLDGGAHGYTF. Variable domain in full (rest from reference TRBV5-6 and TRBJ1-2): DAGVTQSPTHLIKTRGQQVTLRCSPKSGHDTVSWYQQALGQGPQFIFQYYEEEERQRGNFPDRFSGHQFPNYSSELNVNALLLGDSALYLCASSLDGGAHGYTFGSGTRLTVV.

This clonotype was observed a handful of times. The genes are TRBV6-1 and TRBJ2-6; 11 positions match TRBD1. Per germline, CDR1 MNHNS and CDR2 SASEGT. After removal of 5 bases from V and 3 bases from J, the junction contained 6 bases not matched to a gene. The CDR3 extends over 17 amino acids. The CDR3 loop reads CASSLDRGRGGANVLTF. The CDR3, as DNA: TGTGCCAGCAGTCTGGACAGGGGGCGAGGTGGGGCCAACGTCCTGACTTTC.

This clonotype was picked up many times. J is TRBJ1-1 and V is TRBV10-3, with D unresolved. V was pared by 6 bases and J by 1 base, with 9 bases between. The CDR3 has 13 amino acids. CDR1 and CDR2 (germline): ENHRY, SYGVKD. The CDR3 coding sequence is TGTGCCATCAGAAGGACGGAGAACACTGAAGCTTTCTTT. It codes for CAIRRTENTEAFF.

On this clonotype itself: One junction end does not reproduce the germline sequence, and a read error may be involved. The V gene is TRBV27, the J gene TRBJ2-7, with TRBD2 identical over 8 bases. This CDR3 region has 16 residues. Germline V gives CDR1 MNHEY, CDR2 SMNVEV (reference sequence). CDR3 region: CSSSLSPAGAAYEQYF. As DNA, the CDR3 is TGTTCCAGCAGTTTATCACCAGCGGGGGCCGCCTACGAGCAGTACTTC.

Details on this clonotype: A much larger clonotype is one base distant, so this may be a read error. The CDR3 end shows no conserved phenylalanine or tryptophan, and so a read error is likely. This rearrangement joins TRBV18 to TRBJ2-3; possibly TRBD2 for D (5 bases). Between the trimmed V and J ends, which lost 2 bases and 5 bases, there was a span of 8 bases. This CDR3 spans 13 amino acids. Germline lookup yields CDR1 KGHSH and CDR2 LQKENI. CDR3 in DNA: TGTGCCAGCTCACCAGTTCGGGGAGATACGCAGTATTGT. Protein product: CASSPVRGDTQYC.

This clonotype was observed many times. V usage is TRBV12-3 or TRBV12-4 and J usage is TRBJ2-7; D remains ambiguous. Trimming stripped 3 bases from V and 6 bases from J, with 12 bases between. The CDR3 totals 13 residues. CDR3 sequence (DNA): TGTGCCAGCAGTTTTCAACCCAACTCCGAGCAGTACTTC. This encodes CASSFQPNSEQYF.

This clonotype was seen at least ten times. The chain links TRBV7-2 to TRBJ1-6, with unresolved D. CDR3 length equals 17 residues. V was cut by 2 bases and J by 0 bases, with 11 bases left in between. CDR1 and CDR2 from the germline V gene are SGHTA and FQGNSA. The CDR3 bases are TGTGCCAGCAGCTTAATGGCAATACACTCCTATAATTCACCCCTCCACTTT. Residues: CASSLMAIHSYNSPLHF. Supplemented by reference TRBV7-2 and TRBJ1-6, the full variable domain reads GAGVSQSPSNKVTEKGKDVELRCDPISGHTALYWYRQSLGQGLEFLIYFQGNSAPDKSGLPSDRFSAERTGGSVSTLTIQRTQQEDSAVYLCASSLMAIHSYNSPLHFGNGTRLTVT.